The source of this T cell receptor beta chain is a study of blood T cell repertoires in COVID-19. In this sample, this clone turned up a few times. Profiled with immunoSEQ multiplex PCR; TCRdb holds only in-frame clones, not every one. The sample holds about 670,000 clones, over 80% seen once. The source material was peripheral blood. The clonotype comes from a woman between 18 and 30 years old with acute or convalescent COVID-19.

The CDR3 DNA is TGTGCCACCCTGACGGGTGGTCTGGTGGGTGGAAACACCATATATTTT. Its protein is CATLTGGLVGGNTIYF. V gene TRBV28 combines with J gene TRBJ1-3; no definite D call. The CDR3 sequence is 16 residues long. V was trimmed by 10 bases and J by 3 bases, leaving 22 bases between them. Per germline, CDR1 MDHEN and CDR2 SYDVKM.